The 5 T cell receptor beta chains below all came from one sample that was sequenced in a study of PD-1 blockade in classical Hodgkin lymphoma. Some clones are missing from TCRdb's copy, which holds only in-frame ones; the method was immunoSEQ multiplex PCR. This sample has under 25,000 clones, with approximately 80% found just once. As for time point: cycle 4 day 1 (C4D1), after more than 5 weeks of nivolumab. All patients experienced relapse after autologous stem cell transplantation, and brentuximab vedotin exposure was variable. The source material was peripheral blood mononuclear cells (PBMCs), sampled before the fourth cycle of nivolumab. The receptor source for this set is a human donor with classical Hodgkin lymphoma.

This chain's CDR3 is CASSPAEASSYNEQFF. DNA for the CDR3: TGCGCCAGCAGCCCCGCGGAGGCCAGCTCCTACAATGAGCAGTTCTTC. This chain links TRBV5-1 with TRBJ2-1; TRBD2 is a possible D gene (5 bases). V was pared by 4 bases and J by 0 bases, with 14 bases between. Germline V gives CDR1 SGHRS, CDR2 YFSETQ. This CDR3 contains 16 residues.

The rearrangement links TRBV10-3 to TRBJ1-1; D might be TRBD1 (6 bases). CDR1 ENHRY and CDR2 SYGVKD come from the germline V gene. The CDR3 is 14 amino acids. Trimming took 3 bases from V and 2 from J, leaving 10 bases between them. The CDR3 here is CAISEDRKNTEAFF. Written as DNA, the CDR3 is TGTGCCATCAGTGAAGACAGGAAAAACACTGAAGCTTTCTTT.

This chain uses TRBV5-1 with TRBJ1-2, with D possibly TRBD1 on 6 matching bases. CDR1 and CDR2 (germline): SGHRS, YFSETQ. The V gene lost 1 base and the J gene lost 2 bases, with 12 bases spanning the gap. CDR3 length: 15 amino acids. CDR3 sequence reads: CASSLPGHLNYGYTF. CDR3 DNA: TGCGCCAGCAGCTTGCCGGGACATCTAAACTATGGCTACACCTTC.

V usage is TRBV4-1 and J usage is TRBJ1-1, with unresolved D. Germline V gives CDR1 MGHRA, CDR2 YSYEKL. Deletions cut 0 bases from V and 5 bases from J, with 13 bases between. CDR3 length: 15 residues. CDR3 nucleotide sequence: TGCGCCAGCAGCCAAGATCTTGGGAGGTATACTGAAGCTTTCTTT. It translates to CASSQDLGRYTEAFF.

The V gene is TRBV28, the J gene TRBJ2-5; maybe TRBD1 (5 bases). V gave up 3 bases and J gave up 5 bases, with 13 bases separating them. This CDR3 contains 14 residues. CDR1 MDHEN and CDR2 SYDVKM come from the germline V gene. CDR3 bases: TGTGCCAGCAGTTTCCAGGTTGCAGGGGAGACCCAGTACTTC. Translated, it gives CASSFQVAGETQYF.